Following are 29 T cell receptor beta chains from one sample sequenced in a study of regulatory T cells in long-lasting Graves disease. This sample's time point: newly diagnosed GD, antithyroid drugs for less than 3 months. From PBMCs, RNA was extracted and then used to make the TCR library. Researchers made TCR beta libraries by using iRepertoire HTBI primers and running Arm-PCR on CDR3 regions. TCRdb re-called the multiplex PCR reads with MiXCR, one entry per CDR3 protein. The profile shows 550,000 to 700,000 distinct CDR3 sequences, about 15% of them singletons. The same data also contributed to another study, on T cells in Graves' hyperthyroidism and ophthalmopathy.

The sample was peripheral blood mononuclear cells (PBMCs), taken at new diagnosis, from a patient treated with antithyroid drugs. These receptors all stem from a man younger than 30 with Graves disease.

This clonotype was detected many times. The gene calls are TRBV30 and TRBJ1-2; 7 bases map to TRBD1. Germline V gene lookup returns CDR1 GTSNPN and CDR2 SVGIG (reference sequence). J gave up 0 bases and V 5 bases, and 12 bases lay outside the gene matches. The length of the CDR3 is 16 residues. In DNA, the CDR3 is TGTGCCTGGCACAGGGGAACCCGCCTCACTAACTATGGCTACACCTTC. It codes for CAWHRGTRLTNYGYTF.

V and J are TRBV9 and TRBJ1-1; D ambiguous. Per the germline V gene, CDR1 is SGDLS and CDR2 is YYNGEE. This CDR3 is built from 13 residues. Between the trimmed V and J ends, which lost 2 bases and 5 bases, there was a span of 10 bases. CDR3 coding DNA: TGTGCCAGCAGCGTCAGTTTGGGGACTGAAGCTTTCTTT. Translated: CASSVSLGTEAFF. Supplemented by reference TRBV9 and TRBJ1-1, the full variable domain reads DSGVTQTPKHLITATGQRVTLRCSPRSGDLSVYWYQQSLDQGLQFLIQYYNGEERAKGNILERFSAQQFPDLHSELNLSSLELGDSALYFCASSVSLGTEAFFGQGTRLTVV.

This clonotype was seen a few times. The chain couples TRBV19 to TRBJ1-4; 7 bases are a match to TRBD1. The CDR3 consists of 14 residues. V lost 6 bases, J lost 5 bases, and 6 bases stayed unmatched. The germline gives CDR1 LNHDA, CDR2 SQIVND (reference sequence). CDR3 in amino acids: CASSIGTVNEKLFF. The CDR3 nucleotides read TGTGCCAGTAGCATCGGGACAGTCAATGAAAAACTGTTTTTT.

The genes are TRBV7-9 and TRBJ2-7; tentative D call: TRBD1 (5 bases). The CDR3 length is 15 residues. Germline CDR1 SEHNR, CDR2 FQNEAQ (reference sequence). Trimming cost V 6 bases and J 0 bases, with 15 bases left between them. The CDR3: CASRDLDSPSYEQYF. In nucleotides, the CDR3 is TGTGCCAGCAGGGACCTAGACAGTCCCTCCTACGAGCAGTACTTC.

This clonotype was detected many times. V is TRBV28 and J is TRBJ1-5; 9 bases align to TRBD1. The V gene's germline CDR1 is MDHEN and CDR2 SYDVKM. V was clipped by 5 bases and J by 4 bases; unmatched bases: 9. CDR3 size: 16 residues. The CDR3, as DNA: TGTGCCAGCAGTACCGAGGGACAGGGCTTGAATCAGCCCCAGCATTTT. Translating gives CASSTEGQGLNQPQHF.

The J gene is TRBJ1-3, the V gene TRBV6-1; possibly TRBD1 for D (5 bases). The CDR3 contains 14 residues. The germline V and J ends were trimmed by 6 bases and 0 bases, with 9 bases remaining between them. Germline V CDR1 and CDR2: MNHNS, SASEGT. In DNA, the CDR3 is TGTGCCAGCAGACCGACAGCCTCTGGAAACACCATATATTTT. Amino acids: CASRPTASGNTIYF.

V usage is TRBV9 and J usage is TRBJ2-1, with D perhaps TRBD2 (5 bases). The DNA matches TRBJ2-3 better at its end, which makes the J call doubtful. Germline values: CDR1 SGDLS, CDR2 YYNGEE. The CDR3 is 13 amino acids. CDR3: CASSVADGVRQYF. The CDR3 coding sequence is TGTGCCAGCAGCGTAGCGGACGGGGTCAGGCAGTATTTT.

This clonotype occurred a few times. The CDR3 bases are TGTGCCAGCAGCCCCGGGACAGACTTCTATGGCTACACCTTC. Translating gives CASSPGTDFYGYTF. The rearrangement joins TRBV5-6 to TRBJ1-2; 7 nucleotides align to TRBD1. Germline CDR1 is SGHDT and CDR2 is YYEEEE. The trim removed 4 bases at V and 4 bases at J, leaving 7 bases unmatched. This CDR3 comprises 14 residues.

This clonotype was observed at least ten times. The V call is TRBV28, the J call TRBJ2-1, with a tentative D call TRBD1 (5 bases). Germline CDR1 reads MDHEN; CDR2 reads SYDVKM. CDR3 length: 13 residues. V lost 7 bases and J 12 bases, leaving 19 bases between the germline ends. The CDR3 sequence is CASTPGSGLGQFF. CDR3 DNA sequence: TGTGCCAGCACCCCCGGGTCAGGGCTCGGGCAGTTCTTC.

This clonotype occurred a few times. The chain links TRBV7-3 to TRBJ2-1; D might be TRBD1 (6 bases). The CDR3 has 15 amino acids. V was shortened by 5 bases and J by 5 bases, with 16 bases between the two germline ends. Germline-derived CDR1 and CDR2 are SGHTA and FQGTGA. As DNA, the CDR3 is TGTGCCAGCAGCGACCAGGGGACGGGTAACAATGAGCAGTTCTTC. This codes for CASSDQGTGNNEQFF.

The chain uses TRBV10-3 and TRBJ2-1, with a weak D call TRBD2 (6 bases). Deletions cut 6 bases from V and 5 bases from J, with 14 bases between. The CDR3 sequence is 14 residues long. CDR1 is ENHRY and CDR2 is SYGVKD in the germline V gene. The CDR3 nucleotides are TGTGCCATCAGGACACTCGGGAGTCACAATGAGCAGTTCTTC. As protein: CAIRTLGSHNEQFF.

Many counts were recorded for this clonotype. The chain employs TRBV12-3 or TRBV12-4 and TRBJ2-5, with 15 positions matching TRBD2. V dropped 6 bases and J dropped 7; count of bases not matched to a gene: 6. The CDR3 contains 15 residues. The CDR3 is CASRRTSGRVVTQYF. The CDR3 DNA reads TGTGCCAGCAGGCGGACTAGCGGGAGGGTTGTGACCCAGTACTTC.

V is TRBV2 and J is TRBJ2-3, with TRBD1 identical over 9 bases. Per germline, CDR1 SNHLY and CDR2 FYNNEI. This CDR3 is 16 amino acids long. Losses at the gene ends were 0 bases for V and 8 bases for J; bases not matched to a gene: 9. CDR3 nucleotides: TGTGCCAGCAGTGAAGCGGGGATAGCGGACAGGGGTACGCAGTATTTT. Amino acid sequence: CASSEAGIADRGTQYF. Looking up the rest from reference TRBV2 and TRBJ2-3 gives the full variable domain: EPEVTQTPSHQVTQMGQEVILRCVPISNHLYFYWYRQILGQKVEFLVSFYNNEISEKSEIFDDQFSVERPDGSNFTLKIRSTKLEDSAMYFCASSEAGIADRGTQYFGPGTRLTVL.

The CDR3 nucleotides read TGTGCCAGCAGCTTAGAGTCCGGGGACAATCAGCCCCAGCATTTT. Translating gives CASSLESGDNQPQHF. The rearrangement links TRBV11-2 to TRBJ1-5, with D unresolved. V lost 0 bases, J lost 3 bases, and 9 bases lay in between. Germline V gene sequence: CDR1 SGHAT, CDR2 FQNNGV. The CDR3 loop spans 15 amino acids.

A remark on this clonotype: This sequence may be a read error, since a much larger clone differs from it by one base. The CDR3 bases are TGTGCCAGCAGCCGATCTATTCCCGGGACAGGGGTCTACAATGGGCAGTTCTTC. Translated: CASSRSIPGTGVYNGQFF. The chain combines TRBV7-9 with TRBJ2-4; TRBD1 matches at 10 bases. The DNA end lines up better with TRBJ2-1; the J call may be wrong. The CDR3 has 18 amino acids. Germline CDR1 and CDR2: SEHNR and FQNEAQ (reference sequence).

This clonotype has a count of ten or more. The CDR3 DNA sequence: TGTGCCAGCACCTTTGCCGGTTCGGGGGAGACCCAGTACTTC. Residues: CASTFAGSGETQYF. The chain carries TRBV7-8 and TRBJ2-5; D may be TRBD2 (5 bases). Germline CDR1 and CDR2: SGHVS and FQNEAQ. The CDR3 contains 14 residues. V was cut by 7 bases and J by 5 bases, with 17 bases left in between. Supplemented by reference TRBV7-8 and TRBJ2-5, the full variable domain reads GAGVSQSPRYKVAKRGQDVALRCDPISGHVSLFWYQQALGQGPEFLTYFQNEAQLDKSGLPSDRFFAERPEGSVSTLKIQRTQQEDSAVYLCASTFAGSGETQYFGPGTRLLVL.

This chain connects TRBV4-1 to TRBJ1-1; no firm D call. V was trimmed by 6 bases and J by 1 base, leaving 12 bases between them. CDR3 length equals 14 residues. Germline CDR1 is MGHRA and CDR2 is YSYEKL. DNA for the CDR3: TGCGCCAGCAGGCGCACCTTCTCGAACACTGAAGCTTTCTTT. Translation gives CASRRTFSNTEAFF.

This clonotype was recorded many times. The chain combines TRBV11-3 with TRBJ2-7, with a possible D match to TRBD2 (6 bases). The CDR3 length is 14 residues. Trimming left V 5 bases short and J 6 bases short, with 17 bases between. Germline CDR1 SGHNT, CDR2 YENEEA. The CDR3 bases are TGTGCCAGCAGCCCGGGGACTCCCGCTGGCGAGCAGTACTTC. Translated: CASSPGTPAGEQYF.

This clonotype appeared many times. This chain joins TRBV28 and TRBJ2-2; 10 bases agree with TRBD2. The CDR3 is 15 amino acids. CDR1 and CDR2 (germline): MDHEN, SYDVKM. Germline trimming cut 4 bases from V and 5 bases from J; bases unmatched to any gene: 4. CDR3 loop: CASSSGLAETGELFF. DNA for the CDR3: TGTGCCAGCAGTTCAGGACTAGCGGAGACCGGGGAGCTGTTTTTT.

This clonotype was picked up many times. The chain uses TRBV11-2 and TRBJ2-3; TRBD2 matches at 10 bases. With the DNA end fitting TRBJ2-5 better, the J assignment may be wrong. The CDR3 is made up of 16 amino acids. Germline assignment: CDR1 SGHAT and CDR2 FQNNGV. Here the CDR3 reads CASSWSLAGIVGTQYF. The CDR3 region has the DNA TGTGCCAGCAGCTGGTCACTAGCGGGAATCGTAGGGACCCAGTACTTC.

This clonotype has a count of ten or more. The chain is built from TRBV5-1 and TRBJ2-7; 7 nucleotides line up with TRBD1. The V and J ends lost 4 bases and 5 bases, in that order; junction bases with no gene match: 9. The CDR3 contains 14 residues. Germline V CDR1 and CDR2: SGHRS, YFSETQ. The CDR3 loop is CASSPLQGTDEQYF. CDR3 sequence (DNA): TGCGCCAGCAGCCCCCTACAGGGGACGGACGAGCAGTACTTC.

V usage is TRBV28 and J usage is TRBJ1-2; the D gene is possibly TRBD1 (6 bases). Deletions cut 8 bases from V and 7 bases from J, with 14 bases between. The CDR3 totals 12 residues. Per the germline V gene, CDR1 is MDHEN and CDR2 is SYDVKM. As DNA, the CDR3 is TGTGCCAGCTTGGACAGATCCTCTGGCTACACCTTC. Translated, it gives CASLDRSSGYTF.

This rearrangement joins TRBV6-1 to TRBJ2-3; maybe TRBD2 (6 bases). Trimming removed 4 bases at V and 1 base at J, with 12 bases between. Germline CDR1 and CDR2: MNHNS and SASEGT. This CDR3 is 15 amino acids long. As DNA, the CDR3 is TGTGCCAGCAGTGCCAGTAGGAGGGGCACAGATACGCAGTATTTT. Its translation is CASSASRRGTDTQYF.

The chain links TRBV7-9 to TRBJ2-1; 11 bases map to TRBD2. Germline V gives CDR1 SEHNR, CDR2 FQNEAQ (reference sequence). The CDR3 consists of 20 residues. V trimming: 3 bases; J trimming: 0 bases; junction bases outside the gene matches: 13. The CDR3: CASSFSSGRLSNISYNEQFF. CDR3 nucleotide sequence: TGTGCCAGCAGCTTTTCTAGCGGGAGGCTCTCAAACATCTCCTACAATGAGCAGTTCTTC.

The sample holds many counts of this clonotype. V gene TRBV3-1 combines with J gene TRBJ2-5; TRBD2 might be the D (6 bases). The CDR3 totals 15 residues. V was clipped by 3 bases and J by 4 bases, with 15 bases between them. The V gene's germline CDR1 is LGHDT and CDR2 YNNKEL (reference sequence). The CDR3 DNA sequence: TGTGCCAGCAGCCAGGCGATGGGGGGTGGAGAGACCCAGTACTTC. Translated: CASSQAMGGGETQYF.

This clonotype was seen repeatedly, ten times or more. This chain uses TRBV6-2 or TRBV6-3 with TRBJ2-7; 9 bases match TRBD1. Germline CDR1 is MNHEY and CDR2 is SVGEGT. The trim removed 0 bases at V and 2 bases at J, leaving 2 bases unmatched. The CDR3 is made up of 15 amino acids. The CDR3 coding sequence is TGTGCCAGCAGTTACTCGGGACAGGGCCCCTACGAGCAGTACTTC. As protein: CASSYSGQGPYEQYF.

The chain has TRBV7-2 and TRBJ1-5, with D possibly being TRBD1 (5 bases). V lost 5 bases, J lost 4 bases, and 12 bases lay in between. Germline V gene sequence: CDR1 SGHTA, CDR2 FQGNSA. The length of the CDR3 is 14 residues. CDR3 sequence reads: CASSGAARNQPQHF. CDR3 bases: TGTGCCAGCAGCGGGGCCGCGAGAAATCAGCCCCAGCATTTT.

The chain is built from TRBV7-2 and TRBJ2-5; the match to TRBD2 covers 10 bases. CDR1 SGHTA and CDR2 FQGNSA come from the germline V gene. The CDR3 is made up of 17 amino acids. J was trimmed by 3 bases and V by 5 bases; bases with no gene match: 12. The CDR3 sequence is CASSLNPLAGVEETQYF. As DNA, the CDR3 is TGTGCCAGCAGCCTCAACCCCCTAGCGGGAGTGGAAGAGACCCAGTACTTC.

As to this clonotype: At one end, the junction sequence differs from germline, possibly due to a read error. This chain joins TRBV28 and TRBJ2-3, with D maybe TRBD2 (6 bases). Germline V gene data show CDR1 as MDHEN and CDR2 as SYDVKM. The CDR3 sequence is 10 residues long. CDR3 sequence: CASSLTSLHF. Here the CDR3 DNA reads TGTGCCAGCAGTTTGACTAGTCTACATTTT. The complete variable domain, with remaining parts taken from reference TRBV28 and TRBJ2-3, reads DVKVTQSSRYLVKRTGEKVFLECVQDMDHENMFWYRQDPGLGLRLIYFSYDVKMKEKGDIPEGYSVSREKKERFSLILESASTNQTSMYLCASSLTSLHFGPGTRLTVL.